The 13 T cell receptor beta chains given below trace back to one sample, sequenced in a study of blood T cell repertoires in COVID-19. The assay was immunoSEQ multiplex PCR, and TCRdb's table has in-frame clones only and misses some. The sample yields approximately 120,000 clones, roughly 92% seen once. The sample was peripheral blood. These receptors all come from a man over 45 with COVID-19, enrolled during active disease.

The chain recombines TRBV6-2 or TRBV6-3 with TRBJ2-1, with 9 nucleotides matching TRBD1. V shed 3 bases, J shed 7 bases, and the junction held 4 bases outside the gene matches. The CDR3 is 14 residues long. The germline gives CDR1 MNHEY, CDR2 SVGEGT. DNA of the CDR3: TGTGCCAGCAGTTATGGACAGGGGTGGAATGAGCAGTTCTTC. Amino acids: CASSYGQGWNEQFF.

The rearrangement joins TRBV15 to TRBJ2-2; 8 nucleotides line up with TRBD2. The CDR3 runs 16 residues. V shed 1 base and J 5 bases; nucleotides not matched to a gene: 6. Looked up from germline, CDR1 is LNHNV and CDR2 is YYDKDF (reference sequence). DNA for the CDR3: TGTGCCACCAGCAGAGGGAGCGGGAGTAGTACCGGGGAGCTGTTTTTT. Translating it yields CATSRGSGSSTGELFF.

CDR3 sequence (DNA): TGTGCCAGCAGCGATGCGAGTGGCGGGCGGGGGTCCTACGAGCAGTACTTC. It yields the protein CASSDASGGRGSYEQYF. The chain has TRBV7-2 and TRBJ2-7; TRBD2 matches 7 bases. The CDR3 length is 17 residues. Germline-derived CDR1 and CDR2 are SGHTA and FQGNSA. Unmatched junction bases numbered 14, after V lost 5 bases and J lost 1 base.

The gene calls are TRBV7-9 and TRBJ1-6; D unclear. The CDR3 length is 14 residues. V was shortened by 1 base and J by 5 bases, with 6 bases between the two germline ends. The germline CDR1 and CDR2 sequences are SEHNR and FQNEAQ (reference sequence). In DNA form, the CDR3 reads TGTGCCAGCAGCTTAGAGAGAAATAATTCACCCCTCCACTTT. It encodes CASSLERNNSPLHF.

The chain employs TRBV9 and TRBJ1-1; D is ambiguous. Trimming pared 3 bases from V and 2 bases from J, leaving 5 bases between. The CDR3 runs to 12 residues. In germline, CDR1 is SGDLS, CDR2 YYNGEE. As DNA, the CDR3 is TGTGCCAGCAGCGCGGTCAACACTGAAGCTTTCTTT. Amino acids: CASSAVNTEAFF.

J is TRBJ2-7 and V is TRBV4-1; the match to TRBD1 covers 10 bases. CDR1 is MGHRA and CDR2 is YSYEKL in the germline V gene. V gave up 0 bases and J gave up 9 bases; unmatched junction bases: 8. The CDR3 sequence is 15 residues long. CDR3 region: CASSQEGGQGRPQYF. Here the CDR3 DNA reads TGCGCCAGCAGCCAAGAGGGGGGACAGGGGAGGCCGCAGTACTTC.

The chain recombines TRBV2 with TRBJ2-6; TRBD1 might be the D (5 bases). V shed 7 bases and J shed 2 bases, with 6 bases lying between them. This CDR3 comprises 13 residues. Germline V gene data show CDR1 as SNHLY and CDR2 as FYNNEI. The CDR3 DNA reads TGTGCCAGCACAGGGCCTGGGGCCAACGTCCTGACTTTC. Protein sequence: CASTGPGANVLTF.

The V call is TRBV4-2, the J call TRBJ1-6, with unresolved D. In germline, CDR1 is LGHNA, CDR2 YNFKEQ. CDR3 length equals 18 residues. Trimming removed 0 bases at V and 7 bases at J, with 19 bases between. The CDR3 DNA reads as TGTGCCAGCAGCCAAGATCCCCCTGGGCAGATCACGAATTCACCCCTCCACTTT. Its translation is CASSQDPPGQITNSPLHF.

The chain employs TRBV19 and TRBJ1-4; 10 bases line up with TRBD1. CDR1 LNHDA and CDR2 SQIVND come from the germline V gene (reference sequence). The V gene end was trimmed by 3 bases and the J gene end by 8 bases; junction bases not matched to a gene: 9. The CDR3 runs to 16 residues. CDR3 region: CASSILGGTGDEKLFF. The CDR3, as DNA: TGTGCCAGTAGTATCTTGGGAGGGACAGGGGACGAAAAACTGTTTTTT.

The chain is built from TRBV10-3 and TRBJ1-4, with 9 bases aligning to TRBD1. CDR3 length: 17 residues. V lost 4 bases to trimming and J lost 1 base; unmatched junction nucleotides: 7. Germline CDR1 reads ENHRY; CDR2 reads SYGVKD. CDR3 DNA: TGTGCCATCAGTGCGGGACAGGGATCTCTAACTAATGAAAAACTGTTTTTT. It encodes CAISAGQGSLTNEKLFF.

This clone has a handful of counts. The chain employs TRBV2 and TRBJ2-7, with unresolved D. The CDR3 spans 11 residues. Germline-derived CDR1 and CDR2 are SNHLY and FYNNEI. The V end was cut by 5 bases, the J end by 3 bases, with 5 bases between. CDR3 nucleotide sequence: TGTGCCAGCAGTCCCCACTACGAGCAGTACGTC. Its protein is CASSPHYEQYV.

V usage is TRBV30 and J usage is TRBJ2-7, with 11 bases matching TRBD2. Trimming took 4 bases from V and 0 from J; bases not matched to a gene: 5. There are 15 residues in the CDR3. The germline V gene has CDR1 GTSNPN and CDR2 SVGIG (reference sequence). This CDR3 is CAWMPGLAASYEQYF. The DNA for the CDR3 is TGTGCCTGGATGCCGGGACTAGCGGCCTCCTACGAGCAGTACTTC.

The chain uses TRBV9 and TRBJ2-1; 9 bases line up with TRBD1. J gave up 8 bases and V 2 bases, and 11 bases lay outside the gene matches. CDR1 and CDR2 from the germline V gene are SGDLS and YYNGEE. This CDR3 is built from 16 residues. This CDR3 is CASSVGDRAMSDEQFF. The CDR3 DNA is TGTGCCAGCAGCGTTGGGGACAGGGCGATGAGCGATGAGCAGTTCTTC.